The following is a TCR beta chain sequence with its context. What it binds is unknown. This record comes from a study of T cells in Graves' hyperthyroidism and ophthalmopathy. Amplified TCR beta CDR3 regions came from RNA transcripts. Using the HTBI primer set, a first-round RT-PCR was run on the TCR CDR3. TCRdb independently ran MiXCR on the multiplex PCR reads; one entry per CDR3 protein. Among 700,000 or so distinct CDR3 sequences, more than 14% were seen once, and the ten largest hold around an eighth. Broader study findings: In blood, most of the thyroid clonotypes expanded above 0.001 were also present.

Among ophthalmopathy patients, the Clinical Activity Score reached at least 3, the NOSPECS grade reached at least 4, and duration remained under 3 months. It was 8 to 10 ml of fresh peripheral blood that supplied the PBMCs. V lost 0 bases to trimming and J lost 3 bases, with 15 bases between them. This CDR3 contains 17 residues. CDR1 and CDR2 from the germline V gene are PRHDT and FYEKMQ (reference sequence). The TCR sequence derives from a woman in her forties or fifties with Graves' ophthalmopathy. The genes are TRBV13 and TRBJ2-1, with a possible D match to TRBD2 (6 bases). The sequenced material came from blood. The CDR3 reads CASSLGHRREHYNEQFF. CDR3 sequence (DNA): TGTGCCAGCAGCTTAGGGCACCGGCGGGAACACTACAATGAGCAGTTCTTC.